Listed below are T cell receptor beta chains from one sample, sequenced in a study of response to subunit inactivated influenza vaccine. MiXCR, run by TCRdb on the RT-PCR reads, gives a single entry per CDR3 protein. This table has hundreds of thousands of distinct CDR3 sequences, approximately 7.1% appearing once. The material sequenced was PBMCs from blood, taken about 24 months after vaccination. The receptors were gathered from a man between 50 and 75 years old who received an inactivated influenza vaccine. Both conserved end residues are trimmed from each CDR3. Each record gives: V gene, CDR3 protein.

V: TRBV4-2; CDR3: ASSPQGDSGNTIY
V: TRBV9; CDR3: ASSVSGEGGSPLH
V: TRBV7-2; CDR3: ASSPRDSDTDEQF
V: TRBV18; CDR3: ASSSDQSNTGELF
V: TRBV12-3/TRBV12-4; CDR3: ASSPAASGANVLT
V: TRBV28; CDR3: ASSSLEGAGYT
V: TRBV20-1; CDR3: SATPPGYSNQPQH
V: TRBV25-1; CDR3: ASSVRGLDGGELF
V: TRBV5-1; CDR3: ASSLDPIRSYEQY
V: TRBV10-3; CDR3: AISESRPVETQY
V: TRBV7-2; CDR3: ASSLAGQKQY
V: TRBV6-5; CDR3: ASSYYPLRRETQY
V: TRBV13; CDR3: ASSPIPGLYNEQF
V: TRBV10-3; CDR3: AIRGDITYEQY
V: TRBV5-8; CDR3: ASSLAAGKVYEQY
V: TRBV20-1; CDR3: SAPQSGRADEQF
V: TRBV28; CDR3: ASRTGHFMNTEAF
V: TRBV5-1; CDR3: ASSLAGQNTEAF
V: TRBV11-3; CDR3: ASSREVAGENTGELF
V: TRBV7-2; CDR3: ASSFVGELF
V: TRBV28; CDR3: ASSGTGLYQPQH
V: TRBV9; CDR3: ASSPLDRNPGELF
V: TRBV12-3/TRBV12-4; CDR3: ASSLGGGRASYEQY
V: TRBV29-1; CDR3: SVAQTFYNEQF
V: TRBV20-1; CDR3: SAWKGTGQETQY
V: TRBV11-2; CDR3: ASRLDSTAFMNTEAF
V: TRBV20-1; CDR3: SARSTSSGNTIY
V: TRBV12-3/TRBV12-4; CDR3: ASSFNGDGYT
V: TRBV28; CDR3: ASSLPTGTRVEQY
V: TRBV7-6; CDR3: ASSPDVGGGAYNEQF
V: TRBV4-1; CDR3: ASSQGRATKNIQY
V: TRBV5-8; CDR3: ASSRPTGLGDTQY
V: TRBV5-5; CDR3: ASSPGVYGYT
V: TRBV25-1; CDR3: ASSEWGEGSDTEAF
V: TRBV5-1; CDR3: ASSLQGKSNQPQH
V: TRBV7-9; CDR3: ASSPWADTQY
V: TRBV29-1; CDR3: SVPPPRPEIYNEQF
V: TRBV12-3/TRBV12-4; CDR3: ASSATRMGNEQF
V: TRBV28; CDR3: ASSPGLLASQY
V: TRBV7-2; CDR3: ASSSNDDRGRAQY
V: TRBV2; CDR3: ASSPGPNRYRDSPLH